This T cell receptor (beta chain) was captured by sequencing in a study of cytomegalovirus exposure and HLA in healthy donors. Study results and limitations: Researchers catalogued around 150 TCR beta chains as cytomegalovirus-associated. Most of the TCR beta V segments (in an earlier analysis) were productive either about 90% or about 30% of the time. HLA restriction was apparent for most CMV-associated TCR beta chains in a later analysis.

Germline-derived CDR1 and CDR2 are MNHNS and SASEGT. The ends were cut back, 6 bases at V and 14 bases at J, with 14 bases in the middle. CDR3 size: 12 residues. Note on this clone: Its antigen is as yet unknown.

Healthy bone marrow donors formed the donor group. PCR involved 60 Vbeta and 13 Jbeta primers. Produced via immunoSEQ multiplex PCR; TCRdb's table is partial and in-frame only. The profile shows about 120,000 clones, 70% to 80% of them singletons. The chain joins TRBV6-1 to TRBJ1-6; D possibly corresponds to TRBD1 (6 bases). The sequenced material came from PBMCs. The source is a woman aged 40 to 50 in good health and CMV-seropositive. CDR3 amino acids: CASREQGLTLHF. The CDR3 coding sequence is TGTGCCAGCAGAGAACAGGGTTTGACCCTCCACTTT.